This T cell receptor beta chain was sequenced in a study of blood T cell repertoires in COVID-19. Libraries were prepared by immunoSEQ multiplex PCR; TCRdb keeps only in-frame clonotypes and omits some of them. The sample contains approximately 500,000 clones, more than 75% of which appear only once. The V gene's germline CDR1 is MNHNY and CDR2 SVGAGI (reference sequence). J lost 9 bases, V lost 5 bases, and 14 bases had no gene match. This CDR3 is built from 17 residues. The sequencing sample was made of PBMCs or T cells enriched from blood (not recorded which). This TCR was recovered from a woman in her 40s who had recovered from COVID-19. The V and J genes are TRBV6-6 and TRBJ1-6; 9 bases match TRBD1. CDR3 residues: CASSRGGQGFEGSPLHF. CDR3 DNA: TGTGCCAGCAGTCGCGGGGGACAGGGTTTCGAGGGTTCACCCCTCCACTTT.